This TCR beta chain is drawn from a study of regulatory T cells in long-lasting Graves disease. Background on the study: Persistent cases were those of Graves' disease that involved over 5 years of antithyroid drugs with positive TSH receptor antibodies.

From germline, CDR1 is MNHEY and CDR2 SVGEGT. The CDR3 totals 15 residues. The junction had 10 bases not matched to a gene; V was cut back by 2 bases and J by 6 bases. The authors built TCR beta libraries using iRepertoire HTBI primers and Arm-PCR of CDR3 regions. TCRdb reprocessed the multiplex PCR reads via MiXCR and lists one record per CDR3 protein. The top ten clones hold roughly an eighth of a sample with around 400,000 distinct CDR3 sequences, around a fifth of them seen once. This clonotype came up a few times. No antigen is known for it. Findings of the study overall: Persistent Graves' patients showed a TCR diversity that was lower than that of newly diagnosed ones. With some 2,800 shared public clonotypes, persistent patients exceeded new patients, who shared over 950.

Time point defined: persistent/refractory GD, antithyroid drugs over 5 years with positive TRAb. PBMC RNA was the source of the TCR library. The sample here was peripheral blood mononuclear cells (PBMCs), taken when the disease was refractory, from a patient treated with antithyroid drugs. The sequence came from a female donor with Graves disease. The V and J genes are TRBV6-2 or TRBV6-3 and TRBJ2-7, with 7 nucleotides matching TRBD1. This CDR3 reads CASSYGDRASAEQYF. The CDR3 DNA reads as TGTGCCAGCAGTTACGGTGACAGGGCTTCGGCCGAGCAGTACTTC.